This TCR beta chain derives from a study of Graves' ophthalmopathy and Graves' hyperthyroidism (dated by TCRdb to 2017 to 2018). With regard to the full study: Peripheral blood was collected at initial diagnosis, prior to any treatment. T-cell repertoires of thyroid tissue and blood were compared in over 5 hyperthyroidism patients. Following sample collection, hyperthyroidism patients were given methimazole at a starting dose of 30 mg daily, and ophthalmopathy patients were given high-dose intravenous methylprednisolone. To explore V-J signatures that separate ophthalmopathy from hyperthyroidism, a discovery set of about a hundred patients was enrolled, consisting of about 45 with ophthalmopathy and around 57 with stable hyperthyroidism. In total, 135 blood samples were TCR-sequenced: 43 ophthalmopathy, some 75 hyperthyroidism and some 17 hyperthyroidism-to-ophthalmopathy patients. For independent validation, a separate cohort was made up of 18 to 20 hyperthyroidism patients plus 17 patients who later progressed from hyperthyroidism to ophthalmopathy. The study used TCR beta repertoire signatures to distinguish Graves' ophthalmopathy from Graves' hyperthyroidism and to predict progression to ophthalmopathy. The roughly 100 discovery patients were randomly divided into training and test sets at a 7:3 ratio.

As concerns this clonotype: The target of this receptor is not known. The junction differs from germline at one of its ends, possibly a read error.

On the study overall, not on this receptor specifically: Most of the expanded thyroid clonotypes with a frequency above 0.001 were also detected in blood, and it was suggested that the thyroid immune response may be reflected by blood repertoires. In validation, the model predicted ophthalmopathy progression with 70.59% sensitivity and 72.22% specificity; some 13 predicted patients were CT-confirmed with GO in a median of approximately six months. Sample size was not predetermined statistically, and investigators were not blinded to group allocation. In cross-validation, the 13-signature model distinguished ophthalmopathy from stable hyperthyroidism with 85% to 90% sensitivity and almost 83% specificity, and in the test set the corresponding values were approximately 79% and 70%.

For repertoire sequencing, the TCR beta CDR3 regions were amplified from RNA transcripts. A first-round RT-PCR used HTBI primers with the Qiagen OneStep RT-PCR kit, followed by a second-round multiplex PCR, size selection and purification. Libraries were sequenced on an Illumina HiSeq2000 using paired-end 100 bp reads. The source study handled its data this way. Reads were processed with SOAPnuke, discarding reads with adapters, uncalled bases, mean Phred below 15, or no exact constant-primer or identifier match. COPE v1.2.5 was used to merge the high-quality paired reads. Clonotypes were defined as unique nucleotide sequences and were aligned to IMGT TRB V, D and J references using MiTCR v1.1. The analysis was limited to V-J combinations with a frequency above 0.0001, which together covered around 99% of the repertoires. For each V-J combination, a TCR clonal expansion and chaos score was defined as the ratio of F50 clonal expansion to chaos observed in the TCRdist matrix. Welch's t-statistics and random forest were used to reduce the features to about 14 V-J combinations, which were then used as input to a naive Bayes classifier. The similarity between thyroid and blood repertoires was quantified using the Morisita-Horn index. In TCRdb, the public reads were trimmed at Q25 with fastp and aligned with MiXCR, with productive beta chains retained. Every CDR3 protein is listed once, alongside the most common genes and DNA of its rows. TCRdb, not the original authors, processed these V and J calls. This sample gives over 450,000 distinct CDR3 sequences in total; approximately 14% of them show up just once. The ten largest clones add up to approximately 9.8% of the sample.

The germline V gene (reference sequence) gives CDR1 as MNHEY and CDR2 as SMNVEV. The CDR3 holds 18 amino acids from the cysteine to the phenylalanine. Left in the record is the CDR3 DNA by itself, 54 bases read in frame from the first base. Ophthalmopathy patients were characterized by moderately to severely active disease, a Clinical Activity Score of at least 3, a NOSPECS grade of at least 4, and a disease duration under 3 months. Patients with other autoimmune diseases, uncontrolled infections, pregnancy or lactation were excluded. Diagnosis relied on clinical symptoms, serum thyroxine, TRAb, thyroid ultrasound and orbital computed tomography. PBMCs were isolated from about 10 ml of fresh peripheral blood by Ficoll-Paque density gradient centrifugation. Total RNA was extracted with Trizol reagent and quality-checked on an Agilent 2100 Bioanalyzer.

The sequenced sample was blood. The chain links TRBV27 with TRBJ1-1; TRBD1 agrees with 7 junctional bases. This TCR was recovered from a woman aged 25 to 39 with Graves' ophthalmopathy. Donor details come from another sample of the same person, matched by shared clones. Here is the DNA: TGTGTCAGCAATTTAAGGGGGCAGCGGGGGGCACAGAACACTGAAGCTTTCTTT. The encoded protein is CVSNLRGQRGAQNTEAFF.